The T cell receptor (beta chain) under discussion was sequenced for a study of T cells in Graves' hyperthyroidism and ophthalmopathy. The CDR3 totals 13 residues. Trimming removed 2 bases at V and 11 bases at J, with 15 bases between. The germline V gene encodes CDR1 MDHEN and CDR2 SYDVKM. What was amplified from RNA transcripts were TCR beta CDR3 regions. HTBI primers drove first-round RT-PCR of the TCR CDR3. TCRdb reanalysed the multiplex PCR reads using MiXCR and keeps one entry per CDR3 protein. In the table there are over 500,000 distinct CDR3 sequences, over 45% of which are singletons. Note on this clonotype: Its specificity is unknown.

Whole-study findings and limits: Ophthalmopathy onset followed model prediction by a median about seven months.

Sequencing used peripheral blood or thyroid tissue (not recorded which). The chain couples TRBV28 to TRBJ1-1; weak D call: TRBD1 (6 bases). This sequence was found in an adult woman with Graves' disease, either hyperthyroidism or ophthalmopathy (not recorded which). Here the CDR3 reads CASSLPGGASAFF. CDR3 in DNA: TGTGCCAGCAGTTTACCGGGGGGCGCGTCCGCTTTCTTT.